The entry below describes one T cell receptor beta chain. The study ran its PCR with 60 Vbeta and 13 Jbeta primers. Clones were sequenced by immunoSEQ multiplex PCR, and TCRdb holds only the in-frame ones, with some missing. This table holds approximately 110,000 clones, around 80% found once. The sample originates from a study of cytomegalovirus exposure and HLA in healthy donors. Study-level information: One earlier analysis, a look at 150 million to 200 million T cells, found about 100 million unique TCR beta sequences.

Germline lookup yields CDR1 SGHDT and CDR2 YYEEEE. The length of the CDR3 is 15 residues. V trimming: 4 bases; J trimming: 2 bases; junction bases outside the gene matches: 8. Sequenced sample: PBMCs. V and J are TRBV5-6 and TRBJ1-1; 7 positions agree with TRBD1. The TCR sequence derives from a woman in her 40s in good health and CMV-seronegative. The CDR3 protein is CASSPRDSYNTEAFF. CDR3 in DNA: TGTGCCAGCAGCCCGCGGGACAGTTACAACACTGAAGCTTTCTTT.